This TCR beta chain stems from a study of blood T cell repertoires in COVID-19. Study-level information: Sites in the United States, Italy and Spain provided acute and convalescent COVID-19 samples. PBMCs, B-cell-depleted T cells, or T cells provided the cDNA or gDNA that made up the material.

Original processing methods: Reference gene primer amplification in the assay estimated nucleated cell counts. Method: immunoSEQ multiplex PCR; TCRdb's copy keeps in-frame clones and lacks some. V, J and clone size were drawn from that table, and D and trimming were deduced from the DNA. The table includes 180,000 or so clones, around 86% detected once. The J segment lost 8 bases and the V segment lost 2 bases, leaving 8 bases of the junction unmatched. Germline lookup yields CDR1 MNHNS and CDR2 SASEGT. CDR3 length: 15 amino acids. This clonotype originated in a man aged 18 to 29 with acute or convalescent COVID-19. This chain links TRBV6-1 with TRBJ1-2, with TRBD1 matching 10 bases. Sequenced: peripheral blood. CDR3 nucleotide sequence: TGTGCCAGCAGTGAACCCGGGACAGGGGACGGCGGCTACACCTTC. As protein: CASSEPGTGDGGYTF.